Sequencing of this TCR beta chain was carried out in a study of CD8+ T cells in alopecia areata. V was pared by 5 bases and J by 2 bases, with 9 bases of the junction left unmatched. CDR1 and CDR2 from the germline V gene are SGHVS and FQNEAQ. This CDR3 contains 16 residues. cDNA reverse transcribed from extracted RNA served as the sequencing template. The data were produced by immunoSEQ multiplex PCR, yet TCRdb's version contains in-frame clones alone and is incomplete. The data show about 82,000 clones, with just over 50% seen just once and roughly 6% held by the top ten. This TCR was recovered from a human donor with alopecia areata. Source material: NKG2D-high CD8+ T cells sorted from blood. The chain uses TRBV7-8 and TRBJ2-7, with 10 bases fitting TRBD1. The CDR3 DNA reads TGTGCCAGCAGCCCCCAGGGGACAGGGGAGCCCTACGAGCAGTACTTC. Translating gives CASSPQGTGEPYEQYF.